This paragraph reports one T cell receptor beta chain. Its specificity is not known. Documented treatment: approximately 10-day PBMC culture with coronavirus spike peptide pools or control peptides (ViraFEST assay). Negative selection isolated the CD4+ T cells once the cells had been cultured for under 13 days. This sample was included in a study of vaccination and CD4 T cells after COVID-19. Study overall: Researchers treated cells with overlapping spike peptides taken from SARS-CoV-2, HCoV-NL63, HCoV-OC43 and HCoV-229E.

Sequencing of cultured CD4+ T cell DNA used the Oncomine TCR Beta short-read assay. TCRdb redid the calling of the PCR reads with MiXCR, one entry per CDR3 protein. Among about 16,000 distinct CDR3 sequences listed, roughly 50% were seen once. There are 15 residues in the CDR3. The V end lost 3 bases, the J end lost 3 bases, and 11 bases lay between the germline ends. Sequences were derived from cultured CD4+ T cells from blood, sampled after SARS-CoV-2 vaccination. The source is a human donor with COVID-19. J is TRBJ2-2 and V is TRBV12-3 or TRBV12-4, with D unresolved. CDR3 sequence reads: CASSLTGFDTGELFF. DNA for the CDR3: TGTGCCAGCAGTTTGACGGGCTTTGACACCGGGGAGCTGTTTTTT.